One sample yielded the 12 T cell receptor beta chains listed below, sequenced in a study of T-cell memory formation after mild COVID-19. One entry per CDR3 protein results from TCRdb running MiXCR on the 5' RACE reads. Among roughly 350,000 distinct CDR3 sequences listed, roughly 13% were seen once. Sequencing was done on a sample of PBMCs or a T cell subset sorted from them (not recorded which). The receptor source for this set is a man between 18 and 35 years old who had mild COVID-19 (a few samples of this study predate the infection). Cell type and time point are not known.

This clonotype was observed many times. The rearrangement joins TRBV7-2 to TRBJ2-6; D not resolved. The CDR3 sequence is 16 residues long. Trimming cost V 2 bases and J 3 bases, with 11 bases left between them. Germline CDR1 SGHTA, CDR2 FQGNSA. The CDR3 spells CASSLLSWDGANVLTF. CDR3 DNA sequence: TGTGCCAGCAGCTTATTGAGTTGGGATGGGGCCAACGTCCTGACTTTC.

The chain couples TRBV29-1 to TRBJ2-1, with 11 nucleotides matching TRBD2. V dropped 7 bases and J dropped 9; count of bases not matched to a gene: 11. The CDR3 extends over 14 amino acids. In germline, CDR1 is SQVTM, CDR2 ANQGSEA. In nucleotides, the CDR3 is TGCAGCGCGGCCAATAGCGGGGGGGCGAGTGAGCAGTTCTTC. Amino acids: CSAANSGGASEQFF.

This chain links TRBV12-3 or TRBV12-4 with TRBJ1-1, with D possibly matching TRBD1 (5 bases). Trimming took 7 bases from V and 1 from J, leaving 19 bases between them. This CDR3 contains 16 residues. CDR3 region: CASIPLRRGTNTEAFF. The DNA of the CDR3 is TGTGCCAGCATCCCCTTGAGGAGGGGAACGAACACTGAAGCTTTCTTT.

This clonotype was counted between two and nine times. V is TRBV7-9 and J is TRBJ2-1; TRBD1 might be the D (6 bases). There are 14 residues in the CDR3. V lost 2 bases, J lost 5 bases, and 10 bases lay in between. Germline CDR1 is SEHNR and CDR2 is FQNEAQ (reference sequence). The CDR3 sequence: CASSLQGFDNEQFF. The CDR3 bases are TGTGCCAGCAGCTTACAGGGGTTCGACAATGAGCAGTTCTTC. The entire variable domain, with the rest obtained from reference TRBV7-9 and TRBJ2-1, is as follows: DTGVSQNPRHKITKRGQNVTFRCDPISEHNRLYWYRQTLGQGPEFLTYFQNEAQLEKSRLLSDRFSAERPKGSFSTLEIQRTEQGDSAMYLCASSLQGFDNEQFFGPGTRLTVL.

CDR3 residues: CASSLLAGGPGANVLTF. The CDR3 region has the DNA TGTGCCAGCAGCTTGTTAGCGGGGGGGCCCGGGGCCAACGTCCTGACTTTC. This sequence joins TRBV7-6 and TRBJ2-6; 11 bases line up with TRBD2. The V gene end was trimmed by 3 bases and the J gene end by 4 bases; junction bases not matched to a gene: 5. CDR3 length: 17 residues. CDR1 and CDR2 from the germline V gene are SGHVS and FNYEAQ.

The chain employs TRBV24-1 and TRBJ1-1, with TRBD1 matching over 7 bases. V dropped 5 bases and J dropped 0; count of bases not matched to a gene: 2. Germline V CDR1 and CDR2: KGHDR, SFDVKD. This CDR3 region has 14 residues. The CDR3 reads CATSAGTVNTEAFF. The CDR3 DNA reads TGTGCCACCAGTGCCGGGACAGTGAACACTGAAGCTTTCTTT.

The chain carries TRBV9 and TRBJ2-3; D may be TRBD2 (5 bases). Germline-derived CDR1 and CDR2 are SGDLS and YYNGEE. CDR3 length equals 14 residues. V lost 0 bases and J 1 base, leaving 6 bases between the germline ends. CDR3: CASSVVARTDTQYF. The CDR3 nucleotides read TGTGCCAGCAGCGTAGTAGCGCGCACAGATACGCAGTATTTT.

This clonotype was seen at least ten times. The chain carries TRBV5-1 and TRBJ2-1; D is unclear. The CDR3 runs 11 residues. Trimming stripped 3 bases from V and 14 bases from J, with 12 bases between. CDR1 and CDR2 from the germline V gene are SGHRS and YFSETQ. CDR3 coding DNA: TGCGCCAGCAGCTCCGGGCTAAGAGAGTTCTTC. Protein: CASSSGLREFF.

This clonotype showed up many times. The chain is built from TRBV20-1 and TRBJ2-7, with 7 bases identical to TRBD1. Germline V gene sequence: CDR1 DFQATT, CDR2 SNEGSKA (reference sequence). This CDR3 has 13 residues. The trim removed 6 bases at V and 6 bases at J, leaving 11 bases unmatched. The CDR3 nucleotides read TGCAGTGCCCCGAGACAGGGTCTCGTCGAGCAGTACGTC. Protein product: CSAPRQGLVEQYV.

This clonotype was observed many times. The chain combines TRBV7-2 with TRBJ2-3; a weak D match, TRBD1 (5 bases). V was cut by 3 bases and J by 7 bases, with 14 bases left in between. Germline lookup yields CDR1 SGHTA and CDR2 FQGNSA. This CDR3 region has 14 residues. The CDR3 DNA is TGTGCCAGCAGCTTGGATCAGGGTCTTTATACGCAGTATTTT. Translating gives CASSLDQGLYTQYF.

The chain links TRBV7-2 to TRBJ2-1; D is unresolved. CDR3 length equals 12 residues. Germline V gene sequence: CDR1 SGHTA, CDR2 FQGNSA. Trimming left V 5 bases short and J 10 bases short, with 12 bases between. CDR3 loop: CASSPTLREQFF. As DNA, the CDR3 is TGTGCCAGCAGCCCTACGCTTAGGGAGCAGTTCTTC.

This clonotype was seen repeatedly, ten times or more. This sequence joins TRBV11-2 and TRBJ2-2; no reliable D call. Trimming shortened V by 5 bases and J by 5 bases, and 9 bases separated the two germline ends. This CDR3 is built from 13 residues. CDR1 and CDR2 (germline): SGHAT, FQNNGV. CDR3 in amino acids: CASSTYATGELFF. In DNA form, the CDR3 reads TGTGCCAGCAGCACCTATGCGACCGGGGAGCTGTTTTTT.